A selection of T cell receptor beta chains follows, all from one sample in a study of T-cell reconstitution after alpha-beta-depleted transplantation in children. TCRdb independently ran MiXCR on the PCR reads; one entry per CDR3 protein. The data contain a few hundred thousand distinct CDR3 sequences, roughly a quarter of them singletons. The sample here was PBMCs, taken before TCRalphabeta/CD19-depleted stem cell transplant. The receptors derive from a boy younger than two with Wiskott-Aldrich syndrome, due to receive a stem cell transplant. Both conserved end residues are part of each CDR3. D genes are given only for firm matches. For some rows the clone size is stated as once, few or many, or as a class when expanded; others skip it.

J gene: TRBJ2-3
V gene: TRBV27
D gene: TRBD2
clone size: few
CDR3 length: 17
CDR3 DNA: TGTGCCAGCAGACCAATGGGACTAGCGGGAGGCCCAGATACGCAGTATTTT
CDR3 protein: CASRPMGLAGGPDTQYF

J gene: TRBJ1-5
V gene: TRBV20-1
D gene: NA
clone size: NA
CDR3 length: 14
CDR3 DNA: TGCAGTGCTAGGCGACGGGAGGAGGATCAGCCCCAGCATTTT
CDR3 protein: CSARRREEDQPQHF

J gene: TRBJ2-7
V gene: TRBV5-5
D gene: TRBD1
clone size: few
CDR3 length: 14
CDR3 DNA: TGTGCCAGCAGCCCCACCGACAGGGTCTACGAGCAGTACTTC
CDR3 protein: CASSPTDRVYEQYF

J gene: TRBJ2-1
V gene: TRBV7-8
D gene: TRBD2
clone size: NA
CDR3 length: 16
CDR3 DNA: TGTGCCAGCAGCCCGTTTGGGGGCGGGGGGTACAATGAGCAGTTCTTC
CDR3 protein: CASSPFGGGGYNEQFF

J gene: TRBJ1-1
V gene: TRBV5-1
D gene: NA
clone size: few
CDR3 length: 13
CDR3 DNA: TGCGCCAGCAGCGCAGGGAAAGACACTGAAGCTTTCTTT
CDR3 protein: CASSAGKDTEAFF

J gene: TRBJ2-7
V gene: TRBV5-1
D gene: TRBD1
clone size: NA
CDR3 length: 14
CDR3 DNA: TGCGCCAGCAGCTTGATACCGGGACAGGGCGAGCAGTACTTC
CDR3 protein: CASSLIPGQGEQYF

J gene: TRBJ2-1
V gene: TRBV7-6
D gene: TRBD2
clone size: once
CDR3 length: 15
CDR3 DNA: TGTGCCAGCAGCTCCCGGACTAGCGGGACGGTTGAGCAGTTCTTC
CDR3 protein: CASSSRTSGTVEQFF

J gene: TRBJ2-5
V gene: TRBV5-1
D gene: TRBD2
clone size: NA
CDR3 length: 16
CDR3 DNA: TGCGCCAGCAGCACCACCGGGACTAGCGGCCAAGAGACCCAGTACTTC
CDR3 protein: CASSTTGTSGQETQYF

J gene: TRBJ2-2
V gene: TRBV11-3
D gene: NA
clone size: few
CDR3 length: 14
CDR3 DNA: TGTGCCAGCAGCTTGTACGGGAACACCGGGGAGCTGTTTTTT
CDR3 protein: CASSLYGNTGELFF

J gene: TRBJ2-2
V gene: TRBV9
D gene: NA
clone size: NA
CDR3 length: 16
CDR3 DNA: TGTGCCAGCAGCCCCTGGGCAGGGCCGAACACCGGGGAGCTGTTTTTT
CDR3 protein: CASSPWAGPNTGELFF

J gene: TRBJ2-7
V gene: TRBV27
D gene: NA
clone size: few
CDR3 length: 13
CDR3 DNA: TGTGCCAGCGGGAGGACTGGAATCTACGAGCAGTACTTC
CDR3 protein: CASGRTGIYEQYF

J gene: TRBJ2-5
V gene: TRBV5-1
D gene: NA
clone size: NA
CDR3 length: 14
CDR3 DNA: TGCGCCAGCAGCTTGTCGGCAGAGCAAGAGACCCAGTACTTC
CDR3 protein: CASSLSAEQETQYF

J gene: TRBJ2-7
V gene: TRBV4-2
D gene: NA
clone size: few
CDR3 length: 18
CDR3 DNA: TGTGCCAGCAGCCAGAGCGTGGACAGCAAGGCCCTAAGTTACGAGCAGTACTTC
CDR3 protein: CASSQSVDSKALSYEQYF

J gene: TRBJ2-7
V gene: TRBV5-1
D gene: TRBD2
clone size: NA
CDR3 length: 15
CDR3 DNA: TGCGCCAGCAGCACCACTAGCGGGAGAATCGGCGAGCAGTACTTC
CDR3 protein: CASSTTSGRIGEQYF

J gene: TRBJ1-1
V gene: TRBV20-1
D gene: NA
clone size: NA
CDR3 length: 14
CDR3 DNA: TGCAGTGCTAGAGATAGGGCAGGGTACACTGAAGCTTTCTTT
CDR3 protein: CSARDRAGYTEAFF

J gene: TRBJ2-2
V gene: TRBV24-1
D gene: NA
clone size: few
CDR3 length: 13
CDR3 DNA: TGTGCCACCAGTGACAAACCCCCCGGGGAGCTGTTTTTT
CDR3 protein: CATSDKPPGELFF

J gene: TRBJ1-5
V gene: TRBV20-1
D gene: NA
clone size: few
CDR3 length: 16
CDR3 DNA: TGCAGTGCTAGAGACGGGGGGCGCGGTAGCAATCAGCCCCAGCATTTT
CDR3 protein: CSARDGGRGSNQPQHF

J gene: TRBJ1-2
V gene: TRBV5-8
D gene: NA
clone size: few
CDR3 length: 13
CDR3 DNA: TGTGCCAGCAGCTTGACCGGACGCTATGGCTACACCTTC
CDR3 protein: CASSLTGRYGYTF

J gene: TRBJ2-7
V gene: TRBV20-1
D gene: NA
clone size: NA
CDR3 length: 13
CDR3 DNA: TGCAGCGCCGCCCCGACAGGCACCTACGAGCAGTACTTC
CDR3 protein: CSAAPTGTYEQYF

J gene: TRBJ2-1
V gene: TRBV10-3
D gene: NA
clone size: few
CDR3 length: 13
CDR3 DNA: TGTGCCATCAGTGAGTCTCGAGACAATGAGCAGTTCTTC
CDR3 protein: CAISESRDNEQFF

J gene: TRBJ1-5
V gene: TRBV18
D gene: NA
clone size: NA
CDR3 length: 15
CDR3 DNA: TGTGCCAGCTCACTTGGTGCTGGCAGCAAGCAGCCCCAGCATTTT
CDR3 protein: CASSLGAGSKQPQHF

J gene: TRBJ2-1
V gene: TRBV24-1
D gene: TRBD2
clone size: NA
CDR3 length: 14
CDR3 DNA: TGTGCCACCAGTGAGTCCGGGACTAGCAATGAGCAGTTCTTC
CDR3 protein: CATSESGTSNEQFF

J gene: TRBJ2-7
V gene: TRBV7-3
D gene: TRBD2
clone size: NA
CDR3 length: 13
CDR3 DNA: TGTGCCAGCAGCCGGGGACTATTTAACGAGCAGTACTTC
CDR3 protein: CASSRGLFNEQYF

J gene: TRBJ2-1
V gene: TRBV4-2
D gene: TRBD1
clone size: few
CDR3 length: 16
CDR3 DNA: TGTGCCAGCAGCGAGGGACAGGGTAGGTCCTACAATGAGCAGTTCTTC
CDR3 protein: CASSEGQGRSYNEQFF

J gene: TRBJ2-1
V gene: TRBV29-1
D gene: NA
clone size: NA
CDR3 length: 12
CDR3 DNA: TGCAGCGTTCGGGGCCTCCCAAAAACCCAGTTCTTC
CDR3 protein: CSVRGLPKTQFF

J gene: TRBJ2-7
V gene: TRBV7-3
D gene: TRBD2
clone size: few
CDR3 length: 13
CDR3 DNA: TGTGCCAGCAGCACGCTAGCGGGATCCGAGCAGTACTTC
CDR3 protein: CASSTLAGSEQYF

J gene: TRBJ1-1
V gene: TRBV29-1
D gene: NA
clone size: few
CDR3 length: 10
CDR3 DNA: TGCAGCGTTGGGGGCACTGAAGCTTTCTTT
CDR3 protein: CSVGGTEAFF

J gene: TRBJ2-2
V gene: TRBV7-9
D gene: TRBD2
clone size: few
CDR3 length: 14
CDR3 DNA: TGTGCCAGCAGCTTTACTAGCGGGACCGGGGAGCTGTTTTTT
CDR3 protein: CASSFTSGTGELFF

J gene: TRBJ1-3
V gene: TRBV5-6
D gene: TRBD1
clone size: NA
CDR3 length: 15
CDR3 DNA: TGTGCCAGCAGCCGGGGGGACAGCGATGGAAACACCATATATTTT
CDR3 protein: CASSRGDSDGNTIYF

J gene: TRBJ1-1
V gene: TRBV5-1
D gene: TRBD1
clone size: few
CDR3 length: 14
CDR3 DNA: TGCGCCAGCAGCGTAGGACAGGGTGGCACTGAAGCTTTCTTT
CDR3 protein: CASSVGQGGTEAFF

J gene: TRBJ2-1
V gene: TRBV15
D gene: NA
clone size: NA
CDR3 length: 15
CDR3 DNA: TGTGCCACCAGCACAGGTGGGAGCACCTACAATGAGCAGTTCTTC
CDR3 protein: CATSTGGSTYNEQFF

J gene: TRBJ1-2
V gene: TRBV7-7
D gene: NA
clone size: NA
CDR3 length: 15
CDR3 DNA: TGTGCCAGCAGTCGTCGATACGGGGCGCATCGTGGCTACACCTTC
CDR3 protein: CASSRRYGAHRGYTF

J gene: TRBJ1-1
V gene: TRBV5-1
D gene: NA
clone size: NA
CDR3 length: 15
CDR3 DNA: TGCGCCAGCAGCAACTCGGGACTGATGAACACTGAAGCTTTCTTT
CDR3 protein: CASSNSGLMNTEAFF

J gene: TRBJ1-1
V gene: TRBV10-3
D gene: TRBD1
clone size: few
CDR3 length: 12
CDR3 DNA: TGTGCTACAGGGGGGACGGGTACTGAAGCTTTCTTT
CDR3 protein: CATGGTGTEAFF

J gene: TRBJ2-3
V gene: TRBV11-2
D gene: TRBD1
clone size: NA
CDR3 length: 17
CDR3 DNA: TGTGCCAGCAGCTTAGCTCTCCAGGGGGCCAGAATGGGTACGCAGTATTTT
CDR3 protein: CASSLALQGARMGTQYF

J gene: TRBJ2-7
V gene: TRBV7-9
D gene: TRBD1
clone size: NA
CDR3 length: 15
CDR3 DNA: TGTGCCAGCAGTCCCCTCCCGGGACAGTCCTACGAGCAGTACTTC
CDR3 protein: CASSPLPGQSYEQYF

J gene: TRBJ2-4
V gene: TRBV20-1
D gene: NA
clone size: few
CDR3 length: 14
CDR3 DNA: TGCAGTGCGCCGAGGGAATTCGGCAAAAACATTCAGTACTTC
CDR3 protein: CSAPREFGKNIQYF

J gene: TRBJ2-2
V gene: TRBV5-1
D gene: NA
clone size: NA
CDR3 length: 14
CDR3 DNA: TGCGCCAGCAGGCCCGAGTCCGTCACCGGGGAGCTGTTTTTT
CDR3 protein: CASRPESVTGELFF

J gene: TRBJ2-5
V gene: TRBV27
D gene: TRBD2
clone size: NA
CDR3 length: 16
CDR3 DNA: TGTGCCAGCCGTAAGAGCGGGAGGGCCGTCTGGGAGACCCAGTACTTC
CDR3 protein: CASRKSGRAVWETQYF

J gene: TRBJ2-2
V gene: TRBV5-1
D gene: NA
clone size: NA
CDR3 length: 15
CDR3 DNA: TGCGCCAGCAGCCCGCCAGGGAGAGGGTCCGGGGAGCTGTTTTTT
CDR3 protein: CASSPPGRGSGELFF

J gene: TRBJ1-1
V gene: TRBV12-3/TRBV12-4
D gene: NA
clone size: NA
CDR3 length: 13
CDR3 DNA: TGTGCCAGCAGTTTAATTAGCGCGGCTGAAGCTTTCTTT
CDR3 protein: CASSLISAAEAFF

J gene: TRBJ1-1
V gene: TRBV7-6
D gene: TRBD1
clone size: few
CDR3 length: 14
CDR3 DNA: TGTGCCAGCAGCTTAAACCAGGGGGGCACTGAAGCTTTCTTT
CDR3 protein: CASSLNQGGTEAFF